This is a list of T cell receptor beta chains from one sample in a study of blood T cell repertoires in COVID-19. Clones were read by immunoSEQ multiplex PCR, and TCRdb kept only the in-frame ones, dropping some. The table includes roughly 260,000 clones, around 90% detected once. Specimen: peripheral blood. The receptors were gathered from a woman in her thirties or forties with acute or convalescent COVID-19. CDR3s include the opening cysteine and the closing phenylalanine or tryptophan. The order of the fields is V gene, CDR3 length, clone size, D gene, J gene, CDR3 DNA, CDR3 protein. A D gene is named only where the DNA matches it firmly. Size is stated for part of the rows, as once, few or many counts, or as a class when the clone is expanded.

V: TRBV18; length: 14; size: -; D: -; J: TRBJ1-4; DNA: TGTGCCAGCTCACCAATTGACTCCGGTGAAAAACTGTTTTTT; CDR3: CASSPIDSGEKLFF
V: TRBV7-2; length: 17; size: -; D: TRBD1; J: TRBJ2-2; DNA: TGTGCCAGCAGTTTTTATGGGACAGGGGGTAACACCGGGGAGCTGTTTTTT; CDR3: CASSFYGTGGNTGELFF
V: TRBV10-3; length: 16; size: once; D: TRBD2; J: TRBJ2-1; DNA: TGTGCCATCAGGGCTAGCGGATTCCCCGCCTACAATGAGCAGTTCTTC; CDR3: CAIRASGFPAYNEQFF
V: TRBV3-1/TRBV3-2; length: 17; size: -; D: TRBD2; J: TRBJ2-5; DNA: TGTGCCAGCAGCCAAGGGTCTGCGGGGGGGTATAAAGAGACCCAGTACTTC; CDR3: CASSQGSAGGYKETQYF
V: TRBV2; length: 14; size: -; D: -; J: TRBJ2-1; DNA: TGTGCCAGGAATCGATTGACAGGCTCCCATGAGCAGTTCTTC; CDR3: CARNRLTGSHEQFF
V: TRBV18; length: 15; size: -; D: TRBD1; J: TRBJ2-2; DNA: TGTGCCAGCTCTCCTGACAGGGGGGACACCGGGGAGCTGTTTTTT; CDR3: CASSPDRGDTGELFF
V: TRBV24-1; length: 13; size: -; D: TRBD1; J: TRBJ1-1; DNA: TGTGCCACCGCACCCAGGGGGCCTCGGGGGGCTTTCTTT; CDR3: CATAPRGPRGAFF
V: TRBV18; length: 11; size: -; D: -; J: TRBJ1-1; DNA: TGTGCCAGCTCAATCACAGGGGAAGCTTTCTTT; CDR3: CASSITGEAFF
V: TRBV5-8; length: 19; size: -; D: -; J: TRBJ2-2; DNA: TGTGCCAGCAGCTTGGTTGTAATCTTTCGCCAGGGAAACACCGGGGAGCTGTTTTTT; CDR3: CASSLVVIFRQGNTGELFF
V: TRBV30; length: 13; size: -; D: TRBD1; J: TRBJ1-5; DNA: TGTGCCTGGAGTAACAGGGGAAATCAGCCCCAGCATTTT; CDR3: CAWSNRGNQPQHF
V: TRBV2; length: 14; size: -; D: TRBD1; J: TRBJ2-5; DNA: TGTGCCAGCAGTACCCGGACAGGCTCGGAGACCCAGTACTTC; CDR3: CASSTRTGSETQYF
V: TRBV5-6; length: 18; size: few; D: TRBD1; J: TRBJ1-3; DNA: TGTGCCAGCAGCTCCTTACCCACAGGGGACGGGTCTGGAAACACCATATATTTT; CDR3: CASSSLPTGDGSGNTIYF
V: TRBV2; length: 12; size: -; D: -; J: TRBJ1-1; DNA: TGTGCCATGAAACTCGGCCTCGACGGGGCTTTCTTT; CDR3: CAMKLGLDGAFF
V: TRBV6-5; length: 13; size: few; D: -; J: TRBJ1-2; DNA: TGTGCCAGCAGTTACTCGAGTTCAGGTGGCTACACCTTC; CDR3: CASSYSSSGGYTF
V: TRBV25-1; length: 12; size: -; D: TRBD1; J: TRBJ1-2; DNA: TGTGCCAGCACGACAGGGAGAGATGGCTACACCTTC; CDR3: CASTTGRDGYTF
V: TRBV19; length: 13; size: once; D: TRBD1; J: TRBJ2-2; DNA: TGTGCCGGGGGACAGGAGAACACCGGGGAGCTGTTTTTT; CDR3: CAGGQENTGELFF
V: TRBV3-1/TRBV3-2; length: 18; size: once; D: -; J: TRBJ1-3; DNA: TGTGCCAGCAGCCAAGATCCGGGATCAATAATCTCTGGAAACACCATATATTTT; CDR3: CASSQDPGSIISGNTIYF
V: TRBV7-9; length: 16; size: -; D: -; J: TRBJ1-3; DNA: TGTGCCAGCAGCCCAATGGGGGCAGGTTTTGGAAACACCATATATTTT; CDR3: CASSPMGAGFGNTIYF
V: TRBV30; length: 14; size: -; D: -; J: TRBJ1-3; DNA: TGTGCCTGGAGTGTAAAGAGCTCTGGAAACACCATATATTTT; CDR3: CAWSVKSSGNTIYF
V: TRBV29-1; length: 12; size: -; D: TRBD1; J: TRBJ1-1; DNA: TGCAGCGTTGATCCTCAGGGGGCTGAAGCTTTCTTT; CDR3: CSVDPQGAEAFF
V: TRBV3-1/TRBV3-2; length: 16; size: -; D: TRBD1; J: TRBJ2-3; DNA: TGTGCCAGCAGCCAAGTTTTACAGGGGGGACAAGATACGCAGTATTTT; CDR3: CASSQVLQGGQDTQYF
V: TRBV6-5; length: 14; size: -; D: -; J: TRBJ1-1; DNA: TGTGCCAGCAGTTACTGGGACACGAACACTGAAGCTTTCTTT; CDR3: CASSYWDTNTEAFF
V: TRBV19; length: 13; size: -; D: -; J: TRBJ2-1; DNA: TGTGCCAGTAGTTCCAGGGCTGACATGCAGCAGTTCTTC; CDR3: CASSSRADMQQFF
V: TRBV5-1; length: 15; size: -; D: TRBD1; J: TRBJ2-2; DNA: TGCGCCAGCAGATCCGGGACAGGGGACACCGGGGAGCTGTTTTTT; CDR3: CASRSGTGDTGELFF
V: TRBV6-1; length: 15; size: -; D: -; J: TRBJ1-2; DNA: TGTGCCAGCAGTGAATTAGGCTTGCCGGGAGTAGGCTACACCTTC; CDR3: CASSELGLPGVGYTF
V: TRBV5-1; length: 16; size: once; D: TRBD2; J: TRBJ2-2; DNA: TGCGCCAGCAGCTTCCAAGCGGGGGGGGCGACCGGGGAGCTGTTTTTT; CDR3: CASSFQAGGATGELFF
V: TRBV25-1; length: 13; size: -; D: -; J: TRBJ1-1; DNA: TGTGCCAGCAGTGTGGGAGTGAACACTGAAGCTTTCTTT; CDR3: CASSVGVNTEAFF
V: TRBV6-5; length: 14; size: -; D: -; J: TRBJ1-1; DNA: TGTGCCAGCAGCCTTGACACTGTTGGCACTGAAGCTTTCTTT; CDR3: CASSLDTVGTEAFF
V: TRBV4-1; length: 14; size: -; D: TRBD1; J: TRBJ1-1; DNA: TGCGCCAGCAGGGGACAGGGAAGGGACACTGAAGCTTTCTTT; CDR3: CASRGQGRDTEAFF
V: TRBV5-5; length: 14; size: -; D: -; J: TRBJ1-1; DNA: TGTGCCAGCAGCTTGTTGCGGGAAACCACTGAAGCTTTCTTT; CDR3: CASSLLRETTEAFF
V: TRBV29-1; length: 12; size: -; D: -; J: TRBJ1-2; DNA: TGCAGCGTTGCTGGAGGGAACTATGGCTACACCTTC; CDR3: CSVAGGNYGYTF
V: TRBV5-1; length: 12; size: -; D: -; J: TRBJ2-4; DNA: TGCGCCAGCAGCTTGGAGGGAGGCAATCAGTACTTC; CDR3: CASSLEGGNQYF
V: TRBV12-3/TRBV12-4; length: 13; size: -; D: -; J: TRBJ2-1; DNA: TGTGCCAGCAGTTTCGGAGCGCCCAATGAGCAGTTCTTC; CDR3: CASSFGAPNEQFF
V: TRBV30; length: 11; size: -; D: -; J: TRBJ1-2; DNA: TGTGCTTGCTCGAGAGGCTATGGCTACACCTTC; CDR3: CACSRGYGYTF
V: TRBV6-5; length: 15; size: -; D: TRBD1; J: TRBJ1-1; DNA: TGTGCCAGCAGTTACTCGACGACAGGGACCACTGAAGCTTTCTTT; CDR3: CASSYSTTGTTEAFF
V: TRBV27; length: 15; size: -; D: TRBD1; J: TRBJ1-6; DNA: TGTGCCAGCAGTTTGATGGACAGGGGCGATTCACCCCTCCACTTT; CDR3: CASSLMDRGDSPLHF